This TCR beta chain is from a study of blood T cell repertoires in COVID-19. Study details: PBMCs, B-cell-depleted T cells, or T cells were the source of the cDNA or gDNA that made up the material.

Libraries were prepared by immunoSEQ multiplex PCR; TCRdb keeps only in-frame clonotypes and omits some of them. This sample has roughly 280,000 clones, with approximately 87% found just once. Per germline, CDR1 SGHAT and CDR2 FQDESV (reference sequence). The CDR3 contains 15 residues. V lost 1 base to trimming and J lost 3 bases; unmatched junction nucleotides: 3. The genes are TRBV11-1 and TRBJ2-3; 8 nucleotides line up with TRBD2. Sample: peripheral blood. This receptor was obtained from a man aged 55 to 69 who had recovered from COVID-19. CDR3 sequence: CASSLGGLGTDTQYF. The CDR3 bases are TGTGCCAGCAGCTTAGGGGGACTAGGGACAGATACGCAGTATTTT.